The T cell receptor (beta chain) described here comes from a study of cytomegalovirus exposure and HLA in healthy donors (TCRdb year 2017). Some background on the complete study: In an earlier analysis of 450 to 750 of the donors, 250 to 350 Gb of sequence data and about 110 million unique TCR beta sequences from some 170 million T cells were reported. The study combined high-throughput TCR immunosequencing, statistical association of individual TCRs with disease status, and machine learning to predict cytomegalovirus infection status. Donor age, sex, ethnicity and CMV serostatus were collected together with the repertoire data. Several DR-DQ haplotypes were treated as single units for association and clustering because of strong linkage in the cohort. To study patterns of TCR occurrence, a later analysis re-analyzed previously published TCR beta repertoires from 666 donors and added high-resolution HLA genotyping. In a later genetic analysis, genome-wide SNP genotypes for about 55% of the roughly 700 donors were used, and that subset was treated as a discovery cohort. The T cell repertoires of 666 subjects were profiled by immunosequencing and related to cytomegalovirus serostatus. Among the roughly 400 genotyped donors, around 79% belonged to the genetic ancestry cluster associated with self-reported Caucasian donors. Among some 410 genotyped donors of the cohort, an average of approximately 240,000 unique TCR beta nucleotide sequences was sequenced per donor, of which approximately 18% were non-productive. The study was designed to test whether signatures of past pathogen exposure could be identified by cataloging public T cell receptors. To decide whether each TCR beta V gene segment behaved as functional or pseudogenic, an earlier analysis of some 570 of the donors relied on high-throughput TCR beta sequencing. An early release that covered roughly 600 HLA-typed donors contained about 300 gigabases of sequencing data and tens of millions of unique TCR sequences. HLA typing included class I and class II loci at four-digit resolution. Every discovery cohort repertoire had been produced on one sequencing platform. A separate validation cohort of over 95 different subjects was used in addition to the approximately 640-subject first cohort. Rather than using new phenotypic data, the later analysis identified candidate immune exposures from TCR beta sequences and from how often those sequences occurred across donors. The number of typed donors differed by locus: about 620-640 for A, B, C, DRB1 and DQB1; 522 for DQA1; roughly 600 for DPA1; and some 450 for DPB1.

Reading from cysteine to phenylalanine, the CDR3 counts 16 amino acids. Of the read, only the CDR3 DNA is kept; its 48 bases are in frame from base 1. CDR1 WNHNN and CDR2 SYGVQD are derived from the germline V gene (reference sequence). V has 2 bases trimmed and J has 2 bases trimmed; junction bases matching no gene number 7. Study-wide findings and limitations: A few of the identified cytomegalovirus-associated TCR beta chains were confirmed in vitro to be specific for cytomegalovirus antigens. According to a later analysis, parvovirus B19, influenza, CMV and Epstein-Barr virus appeared linked to several top co-occurrence clusters. Sequencing depth was assumed to be roughly uniform across donors in the presence/absence analyses, though that assumption may not hold. A later analysis found that TCR association rates varied across HLA loci, with DRB1 alleles showing the most associated TCRs and HLA-C alleles the fewest. The classifier was reported to diagnose cytomegalovirus status with high specificity and sensitivity in both the original cohort and the validation cohort. This cohort had only TCR beta chains sequenced, and the lack of alpha or paired-chain data limited which features could be detected. Because HLA typing was missing for some donors at each locus, association tests included only the typed subset. V-gene and J-gene trimming of TCR beta chains was associated with a missense DCLRE1C variant in a later genetic analysis, and the association was replicated in an independent cohort. Broadly in line with IMGT annotations, most TCR beta V segments showed up in productive rearrangements about 87% or about 30% of the time in an earlier analysis of under 700 of the donors. Assigning TCR associations to individual alleles was difficult when HLA alleles, especially DR and DQ, strongly co-occurred. Linkage disequilibrium might explain the correlated functional status among segregating V segments, but an unknown experimental factor could not be ruled out. At a false discovery rate of 0.05, a later analysis linked approximately 18,000 TCR beta sequences to specific HLA alleles. In the study, about 150 TCR beta chains were listed as associated with cytomegalovirus. For the cohort, immune exposure information was limited to CMV serostatus. According to a later analysis, most CMV-associated TCR beta chains appeared to be HLA-restricted, and the HLA associations seemed to be driven largely by CMV exposure. Most TCR sequences were seen in very few donors, while some public TCRs were found in many individuals. A group of highly shared sequence variants was considered likely to be a technical artifact of the sequencing pipeline. Some IMGT-functional V segments, including TRBV6-2 and TRBV6-3, could not be told apart with the 87-base-pair reads, so those segments were excluded. A further reported finding was that TCR beta sequences accurately predicted the HLA-A and HLA-B alleles for most subjects in the first cohort. In a later analysis, HLA-associated TCR beta chains showed more clonal expansion and lower generation probabilities than non-associated chains that were equally common. Around 16 rarely observed V segments, including chromosome 9 orphons, were excluded from the earlier analysis of just under 600 of the donors because counts were too low. In a later genetic analysis, fewer N-insertions in productive TCRs were reported among donors in an Asian-associated ancestry cluster than the roughly 700-donor mean. According to the authors, the approach could potentially be generalized to other disease states and immunological phenotypes.

Comments on this clone: Its cognate antigen has yet to be identified. It has no much larger one-base neighbor in the sample; base qualities were not kept.

The library was produced with the immunoSEQ multiplex PCR assay. The multiplex PCR relied on a mix of 60 forward primers for TCR Vbeta segments and 13 reverse primers for TCR Jbeta segments. The CDR3 region of rearranged TCR beta genes was amplified from genomic DNA by a multiplex PCR assay. The Illumina HiSeq System was used to sequence the amplified TCR beta libraries as 87-base-pair reads. The paper's data handling went like this. A later analysis counted 75 million to 100 million unique TCR beta chains across the 690 or so repertoires, and around 9.9 million of these chains were shared by at least two donors. Raw reads were error-corrected and collapsed into unique sequences with a nearest-neighbor algorithm that merged closely related sequences to remove PCR and sequencing errors. Alignment of CDR3 sequences to IMGT reference sequences was used to assign V, D and J gene segments. Each retained sequence needed at least a six-nucleotide match to both a V gene segment and a J gene segment. A rearrangement was called productive if the CDR3 had no stop codons and remained in frame with V and J, and every other rearrangement was called non-productive. Following IMGT convention, CDR3 was defined as the stretch from the second conserved V-encoded cysteine up to the conserved J-encoded phenylalanine. Sequences without an unambiguous match to a single V gene segment were excluded from the earlier analysis of several hundred of the donors. In an earlier analysis of almost 600 of the donors, a V segment was called functional when productive rearrangements were above 56.7%, and segregating when the standard deviation between donors exceeded 5%. A statistical classification framework was built for diagnosing cytomegalovirus status from the catalog of TCR beta chain sequences. V and J gene assignment, in a later analysis, came from comparing TCR nucleotide sequences with IMGT/GENE-DB human TR gene sequences. Using the TCRdist pipeline, a later analysis assigned CDR3 sequences along with most-parsimonious VDJ recombination scenarios. In a later analysis, every TCR beta chain was defined by the combination of its CDR3 amino acid sequence and its V-gene family, and reads without a unique V-gene family were dropped. In a later analysis, 450 to 600 highly shared, low-generation-probability nucleotide sequences were removed to address suspected cross-contamination and a sequencing artifact. For each public chain, a later analysis derived a clonal expansion index from normalized ranks of inferred template counts within each repertoire. In a later analysis, generation probabilities were computed with a VDJ recombination model fitted to out-of-frame rearrangements, and the resulting probabilities were checked against IGoR. Hypergeometric tests were used in a later analysis to score TCR-TCR, TCR-HLA and TCR-CMV co-occurrence, with a repertoire-size bias correction applied to the TCR pairs. In a later analysis, false discovery rates were estimated by permuting HLA or CMV assignments 20 times. In a later analysis, co-occurring TCRs were grouped with DBSCAN, and TCRdist sequence similarity was added when clustering was performed within HLA-allele-positive subsets. Repertoires with fewer than 30,000 or more than 120,000 public chains, plus five repertoires with anomalous nucleotide sharing, were excluded from co-occurrence clustering. What TCRdb holds here is the immuneACCESS table cut down to in-frame rearrangements. Part of the clones is not present; checked against another copy, under half of the missing clones reflect an unresolved V gene, and the others are unexplained. V and J calls and clone size are those listed in that table; D and trimming were worked out from the DNA. In all, the sample holds 120,000 or so clones, and around 69% of those were seen once. 15% to 20% of the sample goes to the ten largest clones.

In total, over 600 healthy bone marrow donors made up the cohort. At the time of sampling, all cohort members were nominally healthy, though unrecorded immune exposures were likely present. The donor was CMV seropositive and was included in the group of about 290 seropositive cohort members. A peripheral blood sample was collected from each donor, and TCR beta sequencing was performed on peripheral blood mononuclear cells. Genomic DNA extraction from the blood cell samples was performed with the Qiagen DNeasy Blood Extraction Kit. The chain joins TRBV10-1 to TRBJ2-3; 7 central bases correspond to TRBD2. The receptor's source is a man aged 50-59 years in good health and CMV-seropositive. The sequenced sample consisted of PBMCs. The CDR3 reads CASSEGGGGHTDTQYF. In nucleotide form, the sequence is TGCGCCAGCAGTGAGGGAGGCGGGGGTCACACAGATACGCAGTATTTT.